The sample holds a few counts of the clone carrying this T cell receptor (beta chain). Its antigen remains unknown. This entry comes from a study of cytomegalovirus exposure and HLA in healthy donors. Germline CDR1 SEHNR, CDR2 FQNEAQ (reference sequence). CDR3 size: 16 residues. J was trimmed by 2 bases and V by 5 bases; bases with no gene match: 11. General study findings and limits: Earlier analysis found most TCR beta V segments productive about 90% or about 30% of the time.

PCR used 60 Vbeta primers and 13 Jbeta primers. The table came from immunoSEQ multiplex PCR; TCRdb's copy has only in-frame clones and leaves some out. The repertoire has 150,000 to 200,000 clones, over 70% of them found once; the top ten carry about 7%. The receptor's source is a man younger than 40 in good health and CMV-seropositive. The J gene is TRBJ1-2, the V gene TRBV7-9; 7 positions match TRBD1. Specimen: PBMCs. The CDR3 loop reads CASSPEPLDRNYGYTF. The DNA for the CDR3 is TGTGCCAGCAGCCCGGAACCCTTGGACAGGAACTATGGCTACACCTTC.